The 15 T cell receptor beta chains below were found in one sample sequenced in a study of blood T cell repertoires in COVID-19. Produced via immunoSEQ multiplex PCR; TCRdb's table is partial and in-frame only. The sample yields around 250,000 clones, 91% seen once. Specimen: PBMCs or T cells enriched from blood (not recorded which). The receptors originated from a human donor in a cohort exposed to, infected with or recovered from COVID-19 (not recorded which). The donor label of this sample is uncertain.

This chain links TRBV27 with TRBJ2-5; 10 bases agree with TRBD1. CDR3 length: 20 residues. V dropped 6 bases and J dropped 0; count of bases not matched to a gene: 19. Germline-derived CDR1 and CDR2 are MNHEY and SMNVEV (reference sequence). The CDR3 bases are TGTGCCAGCAGCCCAAGGACAGGGGGATCGCCTCCAATGTACCAAGAGACCCAGTACTTC. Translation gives CASSPRTGGSPPMYQETQYF.

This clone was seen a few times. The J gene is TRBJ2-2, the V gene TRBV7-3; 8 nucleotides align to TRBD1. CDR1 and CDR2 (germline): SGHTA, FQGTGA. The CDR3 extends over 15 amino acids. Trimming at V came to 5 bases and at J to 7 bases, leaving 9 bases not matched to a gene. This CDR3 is CASSPRTGRNGELFF. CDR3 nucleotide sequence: TGTGCCAGCAGCCCCAGGACAGGGAGGAACGGGGAGCTGTTTTTT. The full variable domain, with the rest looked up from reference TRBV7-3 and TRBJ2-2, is GAGVSQTPSNKVTEKGKYVELRCDPISGHTALYWYRQSLGQGPEFLIYFQGTGAADDSGLPNDRFFAVRPEGSVSTLKIQRTERGDSAVYLCASSPRTGRNGELFFGEGSRLTVL.

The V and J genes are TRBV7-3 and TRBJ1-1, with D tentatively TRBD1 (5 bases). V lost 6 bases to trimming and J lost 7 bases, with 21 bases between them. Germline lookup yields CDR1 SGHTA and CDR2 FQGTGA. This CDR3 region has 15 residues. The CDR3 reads CASSSEPLGQGEAFF. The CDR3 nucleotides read TGTGCCAGCAGTTCCGAACCTTTGGGGCAGGGTGAAGCTTTCTTT.

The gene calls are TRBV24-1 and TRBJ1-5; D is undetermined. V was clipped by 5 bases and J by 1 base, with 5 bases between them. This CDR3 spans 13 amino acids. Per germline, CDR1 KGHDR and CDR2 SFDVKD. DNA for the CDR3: TGTGCCACCAGTGCCCAGAGCAATCAGCCCCAGCATTTT. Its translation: CATSAQSNQPQHF.

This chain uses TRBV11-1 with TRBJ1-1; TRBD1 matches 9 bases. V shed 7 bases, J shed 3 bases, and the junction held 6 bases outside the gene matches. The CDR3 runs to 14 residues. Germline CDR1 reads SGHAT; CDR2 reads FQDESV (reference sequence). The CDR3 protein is CASNPGQGYTEAFF. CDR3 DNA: TGTGCCAGCAACCCGGGACAGGGATACACTGAAGCTTTCTTT.

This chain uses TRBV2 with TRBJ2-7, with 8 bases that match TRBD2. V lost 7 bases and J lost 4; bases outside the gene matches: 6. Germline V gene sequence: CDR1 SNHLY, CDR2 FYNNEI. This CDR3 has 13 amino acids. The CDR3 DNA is TGTGCCAGCACGCGGGGGGCGGGGTACGAGCAGTACTTC. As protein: CASTRGAGYEQYF.

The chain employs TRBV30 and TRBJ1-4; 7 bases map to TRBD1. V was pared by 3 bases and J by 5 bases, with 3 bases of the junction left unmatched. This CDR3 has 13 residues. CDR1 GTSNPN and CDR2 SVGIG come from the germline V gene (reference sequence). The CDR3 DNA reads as TGTGCCTGGAGAAGAGGGGGCAATGAAAAACTGTTTTTT. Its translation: CAWRRGGNEKLFF.

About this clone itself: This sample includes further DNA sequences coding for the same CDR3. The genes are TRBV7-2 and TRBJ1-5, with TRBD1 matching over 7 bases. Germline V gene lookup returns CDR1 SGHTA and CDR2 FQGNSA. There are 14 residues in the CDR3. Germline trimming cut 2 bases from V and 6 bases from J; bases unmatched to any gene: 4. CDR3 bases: TGTGCCAGCAGCTTACGGCAGGGGGGTCAGCCCCAGCATTTT. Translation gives CASSLRQGGQPQHF.

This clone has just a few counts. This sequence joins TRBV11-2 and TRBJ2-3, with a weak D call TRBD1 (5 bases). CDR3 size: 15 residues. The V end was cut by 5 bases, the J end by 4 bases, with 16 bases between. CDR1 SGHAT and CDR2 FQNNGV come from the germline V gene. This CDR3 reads CASSLRQYASDTQYF. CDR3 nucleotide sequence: TGTGCCAGCAGCCTAAGACAGTACGCGTCAGATACGCAGTATTTT.

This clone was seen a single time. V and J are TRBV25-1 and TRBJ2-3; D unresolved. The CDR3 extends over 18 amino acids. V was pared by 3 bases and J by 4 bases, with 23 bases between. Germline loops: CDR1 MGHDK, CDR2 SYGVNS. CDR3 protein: CASSDPRHCRRNADTQYF. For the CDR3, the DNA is TGTGCCAGCAGTGACCCCCGACATTGTAGGCGAAACGCAGATACGCAGTATTTT.

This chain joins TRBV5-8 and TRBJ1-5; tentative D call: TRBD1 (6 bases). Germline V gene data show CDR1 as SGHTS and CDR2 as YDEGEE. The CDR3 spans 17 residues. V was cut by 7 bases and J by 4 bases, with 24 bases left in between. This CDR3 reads CASVNRDRRPSNQPQHF. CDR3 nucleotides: TGTGCCAGCGTCAACAGGGACCGTCGACCTTCGAATCAGCCCCAGCATTTT.

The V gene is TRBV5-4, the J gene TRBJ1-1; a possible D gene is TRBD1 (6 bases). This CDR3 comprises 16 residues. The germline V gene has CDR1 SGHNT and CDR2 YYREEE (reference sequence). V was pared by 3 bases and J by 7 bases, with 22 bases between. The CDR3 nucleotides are TGTGCCAGCAGCTACTCTCAGGGGACAAGCGCGGGTGAAGCTTTCTTT. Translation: CASSYSQGTSAGEAFF.

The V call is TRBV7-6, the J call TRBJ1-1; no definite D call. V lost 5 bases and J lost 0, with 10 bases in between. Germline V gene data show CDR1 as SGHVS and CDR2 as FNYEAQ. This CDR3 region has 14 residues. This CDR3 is CASSVGVLNTEAFF. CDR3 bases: TGTGCCAGCAGCGTTGGAGTACTGAACACTGAAGCTTTCTTT.

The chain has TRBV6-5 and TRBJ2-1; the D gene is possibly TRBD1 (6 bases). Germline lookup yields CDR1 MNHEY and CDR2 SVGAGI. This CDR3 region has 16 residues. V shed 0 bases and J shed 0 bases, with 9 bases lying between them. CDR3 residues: CASSYSRTASYNEQFF. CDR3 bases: TGTGCCAGCAGTTACTCCAGGACAGCCTCCTACAATGAGCAGTTCTTC.

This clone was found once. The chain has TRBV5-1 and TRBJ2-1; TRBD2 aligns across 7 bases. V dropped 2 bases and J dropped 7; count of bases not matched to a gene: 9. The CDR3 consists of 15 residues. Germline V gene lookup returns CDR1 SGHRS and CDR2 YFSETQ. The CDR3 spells CASSFTGTKGNEQFF. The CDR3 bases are TGCGCCAGCAGCTTTACCGGGACTAAAGGGAATGAGCAGTTCTTC.